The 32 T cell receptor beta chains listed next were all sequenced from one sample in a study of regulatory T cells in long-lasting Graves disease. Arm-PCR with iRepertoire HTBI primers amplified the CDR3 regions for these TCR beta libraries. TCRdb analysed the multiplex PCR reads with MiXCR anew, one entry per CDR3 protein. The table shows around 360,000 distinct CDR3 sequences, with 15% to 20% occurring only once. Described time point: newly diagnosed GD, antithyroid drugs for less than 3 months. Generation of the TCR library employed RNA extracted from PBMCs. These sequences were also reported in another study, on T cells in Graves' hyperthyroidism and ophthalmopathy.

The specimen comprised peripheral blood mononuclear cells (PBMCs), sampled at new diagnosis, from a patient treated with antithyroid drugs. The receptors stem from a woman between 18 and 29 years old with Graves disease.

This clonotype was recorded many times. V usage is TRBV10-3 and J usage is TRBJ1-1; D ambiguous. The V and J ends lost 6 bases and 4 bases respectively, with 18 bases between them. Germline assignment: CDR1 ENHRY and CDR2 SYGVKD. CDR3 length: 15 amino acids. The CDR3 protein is CAIRPHLGGSTEAFF. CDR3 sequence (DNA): TGTGCCATCAGGCCACATTTGGGAGGGAGCACTGAAGCTTTCTTT.

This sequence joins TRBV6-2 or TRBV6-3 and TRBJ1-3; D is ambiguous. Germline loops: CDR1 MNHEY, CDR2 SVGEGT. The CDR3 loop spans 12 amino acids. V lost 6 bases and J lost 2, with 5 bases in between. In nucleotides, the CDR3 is TGTGCCAGCAGGGCCCCTGGAAACACCATATATTTT. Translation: CASRAPGNTIYF.

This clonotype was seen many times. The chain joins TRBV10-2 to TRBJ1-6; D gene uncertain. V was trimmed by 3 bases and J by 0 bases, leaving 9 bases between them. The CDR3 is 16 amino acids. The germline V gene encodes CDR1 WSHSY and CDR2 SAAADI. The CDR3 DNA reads TGCGCCAGCAGTGACGACCTTTTCTCCTATAATTCACCCCTCCACTTT. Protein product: CASSDDLFSYNSPLHF.

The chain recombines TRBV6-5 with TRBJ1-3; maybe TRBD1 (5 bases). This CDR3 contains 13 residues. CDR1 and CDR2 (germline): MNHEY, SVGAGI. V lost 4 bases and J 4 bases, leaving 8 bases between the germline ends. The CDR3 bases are TGTGCCAGCAGTTCAGGGTACGGAAACACCATATATTTT. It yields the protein CASSSGYGNTIYF.

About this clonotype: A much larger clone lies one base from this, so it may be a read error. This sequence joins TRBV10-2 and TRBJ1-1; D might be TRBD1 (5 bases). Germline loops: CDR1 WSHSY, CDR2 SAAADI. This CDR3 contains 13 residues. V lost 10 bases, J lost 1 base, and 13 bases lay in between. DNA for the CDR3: TGCGCCACCAGGGACCGCAAGAACACTGAAGCTTTCTTT. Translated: CATRDRKNTEAFF.

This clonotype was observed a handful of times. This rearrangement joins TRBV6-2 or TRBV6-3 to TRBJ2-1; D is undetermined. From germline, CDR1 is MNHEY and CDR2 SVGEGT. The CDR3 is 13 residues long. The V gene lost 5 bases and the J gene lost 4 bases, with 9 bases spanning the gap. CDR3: CASSQPPYNEQFF. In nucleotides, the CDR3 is TGTGCCAGCAGTCAACCTCCTTACAATGAGCAGTTCTTC.

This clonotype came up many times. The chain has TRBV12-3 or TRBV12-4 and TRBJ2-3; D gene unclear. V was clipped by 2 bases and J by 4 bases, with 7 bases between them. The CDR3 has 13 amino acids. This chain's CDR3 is CASSLIQADTQYF. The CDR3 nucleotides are TGTGCCAGCAGTTTAATTCAGGCAGATACGCAGTATTTT.

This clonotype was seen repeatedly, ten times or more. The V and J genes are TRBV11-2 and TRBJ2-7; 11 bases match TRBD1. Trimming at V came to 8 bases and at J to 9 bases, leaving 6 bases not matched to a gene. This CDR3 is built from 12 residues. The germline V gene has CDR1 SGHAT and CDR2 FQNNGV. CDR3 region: CASASGQGAQYF. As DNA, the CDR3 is TGTGCCAGCGCCTCCGGACAGGGGGCGCAGTACTTC.

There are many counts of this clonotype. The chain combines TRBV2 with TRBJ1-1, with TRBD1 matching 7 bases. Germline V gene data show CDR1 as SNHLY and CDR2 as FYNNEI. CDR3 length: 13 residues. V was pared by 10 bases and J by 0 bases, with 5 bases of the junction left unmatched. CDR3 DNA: TGTGCCATCACGACAGGGATGAACACTGAAGCTTTCTTT. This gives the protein CAITTGMNTEAFF.

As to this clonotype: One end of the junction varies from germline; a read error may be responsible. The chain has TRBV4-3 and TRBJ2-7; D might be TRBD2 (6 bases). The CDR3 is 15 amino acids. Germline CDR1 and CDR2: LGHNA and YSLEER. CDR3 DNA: TGCGCCAGCAGCGGGGGGATCCGGGGGAACTACGAGCGGTACTTC. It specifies CASSGGIRGNYERYF.

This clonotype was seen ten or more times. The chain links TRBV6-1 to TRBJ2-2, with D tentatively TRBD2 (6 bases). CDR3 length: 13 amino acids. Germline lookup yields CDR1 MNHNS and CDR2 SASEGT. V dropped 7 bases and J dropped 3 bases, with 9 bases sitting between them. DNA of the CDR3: TGTGCCAGCACGGGGGTTTACACCGGGGAGCTGTTTTTT. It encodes CASTGVYTGELFF.

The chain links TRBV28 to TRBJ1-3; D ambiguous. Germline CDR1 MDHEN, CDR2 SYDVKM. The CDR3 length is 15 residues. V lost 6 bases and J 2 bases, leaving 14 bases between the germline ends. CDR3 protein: CASRPPKGTGNTIYF. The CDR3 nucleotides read TGTGCCAGCAGACCACCCAAAGGTACTGGAAACACCATATATTTT.

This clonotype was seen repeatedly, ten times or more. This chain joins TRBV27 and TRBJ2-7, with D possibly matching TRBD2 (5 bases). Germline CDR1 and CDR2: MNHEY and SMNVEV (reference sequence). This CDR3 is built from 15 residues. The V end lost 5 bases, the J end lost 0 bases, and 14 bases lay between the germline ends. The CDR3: CASSKTVGSSYEQYF. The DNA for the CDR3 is TGTGCCAGCAGTAAAACGGTGGGGAGCTCCTACGAGCAGTACTTC.

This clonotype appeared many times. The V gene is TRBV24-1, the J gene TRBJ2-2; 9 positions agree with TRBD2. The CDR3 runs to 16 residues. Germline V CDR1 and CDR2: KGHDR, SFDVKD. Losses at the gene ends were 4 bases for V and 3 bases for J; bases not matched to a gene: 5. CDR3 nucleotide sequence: TGTGCCACCAGTGAAGGGACTAGCAGACACACCGGGGAGCTGTTTTTT. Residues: CATSEGTSRHTGELFF.

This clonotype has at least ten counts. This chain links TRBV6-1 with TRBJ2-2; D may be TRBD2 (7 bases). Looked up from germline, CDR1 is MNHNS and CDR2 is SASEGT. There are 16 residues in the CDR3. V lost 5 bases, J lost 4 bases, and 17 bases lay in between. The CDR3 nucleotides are TGTGCCAGCAGTCCGGCCCGGGGGGCGGGCACCGGGGAGCTGTTTTTT. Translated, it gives CASSPARGAGTGELFF.

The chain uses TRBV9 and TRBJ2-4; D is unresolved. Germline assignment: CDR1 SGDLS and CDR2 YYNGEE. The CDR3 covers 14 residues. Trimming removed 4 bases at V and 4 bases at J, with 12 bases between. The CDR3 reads CASSLDPIKNIQYF. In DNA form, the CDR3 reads TGTGCCAGCAGCCTCGACCCGATTAAAAACATTCAGTACTTC.

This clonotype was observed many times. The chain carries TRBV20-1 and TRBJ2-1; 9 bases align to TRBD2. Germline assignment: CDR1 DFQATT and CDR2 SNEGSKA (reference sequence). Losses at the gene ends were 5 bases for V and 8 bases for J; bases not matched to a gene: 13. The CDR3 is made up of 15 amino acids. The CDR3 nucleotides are TGCAGTGCTCCGGCGGTAGCGGGAGTGATGTATGAGCAGTTCTTC. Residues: CSAPAVAGVMYEQFF.

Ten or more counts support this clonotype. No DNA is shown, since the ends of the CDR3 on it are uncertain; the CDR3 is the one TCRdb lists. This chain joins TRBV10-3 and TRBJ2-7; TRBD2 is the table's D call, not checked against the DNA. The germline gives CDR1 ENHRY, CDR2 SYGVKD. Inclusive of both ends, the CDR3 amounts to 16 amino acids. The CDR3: CAISRAGLAGHGEQYF.

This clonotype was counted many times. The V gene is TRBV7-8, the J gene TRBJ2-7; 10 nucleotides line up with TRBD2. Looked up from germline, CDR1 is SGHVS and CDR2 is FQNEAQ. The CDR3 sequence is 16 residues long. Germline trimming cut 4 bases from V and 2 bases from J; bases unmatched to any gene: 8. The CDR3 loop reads CASSSLLAGRPYEQYF. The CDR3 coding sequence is TGTGCCAGCAGCTCGCTACTAGCGGGGCGCCCCTACGAGCAGTACTTC.

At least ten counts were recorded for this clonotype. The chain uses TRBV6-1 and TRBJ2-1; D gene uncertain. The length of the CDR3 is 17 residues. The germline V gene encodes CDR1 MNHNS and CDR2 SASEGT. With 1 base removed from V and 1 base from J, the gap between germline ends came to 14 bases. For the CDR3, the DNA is TGTGCCAGCAGTGAAGTGTGGGCGGACCCTTCCTACAATGAGCAGTTCTTC. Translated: CASSEVWADPSYNEQFF.

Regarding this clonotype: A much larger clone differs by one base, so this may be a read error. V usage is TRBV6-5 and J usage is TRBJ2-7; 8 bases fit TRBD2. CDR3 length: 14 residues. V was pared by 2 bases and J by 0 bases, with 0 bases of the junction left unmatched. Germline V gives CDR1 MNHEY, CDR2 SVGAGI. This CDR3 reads CASSYAGGSYEQYF. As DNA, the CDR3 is TGTGCCAGCAGTTACGCGGGAGGCTCCTACGAGCAGTACTTC.

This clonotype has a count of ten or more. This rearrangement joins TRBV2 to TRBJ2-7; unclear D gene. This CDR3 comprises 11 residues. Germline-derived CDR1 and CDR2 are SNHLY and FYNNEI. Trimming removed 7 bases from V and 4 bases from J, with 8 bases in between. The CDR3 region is CASTTLYEQYF. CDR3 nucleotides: TGTGCCAGCACCACCCTGTACGAGCAGTACTTC. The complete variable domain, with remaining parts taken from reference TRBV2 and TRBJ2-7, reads EPEVTQTPSHQVTQMGQEVILRCVPISNHLYFYWYRQILGQKVEFLVSFYNNEISEKSEIFDDQFSVERPDGSNFTLKIRSTKLEDSAMYFCASTTLYEQYFGPGTRLTVT.

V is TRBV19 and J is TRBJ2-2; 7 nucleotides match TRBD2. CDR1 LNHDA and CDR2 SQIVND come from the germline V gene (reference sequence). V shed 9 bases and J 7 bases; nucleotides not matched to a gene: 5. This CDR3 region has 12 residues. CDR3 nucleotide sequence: TGTGCCAGCAGAGTAGCGGGCGGGGAGCTGTTTTTT. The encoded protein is CASRVAGGELFF.

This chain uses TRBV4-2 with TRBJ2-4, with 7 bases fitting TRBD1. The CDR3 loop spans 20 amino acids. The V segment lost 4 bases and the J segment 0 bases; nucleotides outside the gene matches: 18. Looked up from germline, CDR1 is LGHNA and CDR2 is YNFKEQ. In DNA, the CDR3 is TGTGCCAGCAGCCCTCGATATCTAGATGGGACAGCCATAGCCAAAAACATTCAGTACTTC. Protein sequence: CASSPRYLDGTAIAKNIQYF.

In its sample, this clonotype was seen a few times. CDR3 in amino acids: CASRGYSNQPQHF. The CDR3 region has the DNA TGTGCCAGCAGAGGGTATAGCAATCAGCCCCAGCATTTT. The chain has TRBV6-1 and TRBJ1-5; D uncertain. CDR1 is MNHNS and CDR2 is SASEGT in the germline V gene. Trimming took off 6 bases at V and 0 bases at J, with 6 bases between the two ends. The CDR3 runs to 13 residues.

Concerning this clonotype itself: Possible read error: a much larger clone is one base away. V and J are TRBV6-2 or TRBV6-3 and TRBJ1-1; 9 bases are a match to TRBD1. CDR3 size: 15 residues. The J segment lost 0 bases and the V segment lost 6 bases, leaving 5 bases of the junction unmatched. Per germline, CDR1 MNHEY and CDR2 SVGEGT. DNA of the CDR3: TGTGCCAGCAGATTCTACAGGGGGCTGAACACTGAAGCTTTCTTT. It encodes CASRFYRGLNTEAFF.

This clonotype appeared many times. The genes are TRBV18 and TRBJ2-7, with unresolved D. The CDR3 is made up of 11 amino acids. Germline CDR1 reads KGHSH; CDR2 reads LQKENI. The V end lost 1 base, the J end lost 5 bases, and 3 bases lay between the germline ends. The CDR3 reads CASSPRDEQYF. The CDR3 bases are TGTGCCAGCTCACCACGGGACGAGCAGTACTTC.

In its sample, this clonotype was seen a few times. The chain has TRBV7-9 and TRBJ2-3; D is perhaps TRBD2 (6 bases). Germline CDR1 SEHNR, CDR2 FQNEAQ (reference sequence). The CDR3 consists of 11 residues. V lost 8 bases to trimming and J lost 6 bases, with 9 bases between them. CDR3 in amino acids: CASLGGDTQYF. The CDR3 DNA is TGTGCCAGCCTTGGGGGGGATACGCAGTATTTT.

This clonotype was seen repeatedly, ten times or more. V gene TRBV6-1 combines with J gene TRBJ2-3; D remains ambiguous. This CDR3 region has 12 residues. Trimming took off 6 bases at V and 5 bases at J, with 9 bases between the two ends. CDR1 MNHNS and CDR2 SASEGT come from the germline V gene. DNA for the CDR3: TGTGCCAGCAGCTCAATTGGAGATACGCAGTATTTT. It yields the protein CASSSIGDTQYF.

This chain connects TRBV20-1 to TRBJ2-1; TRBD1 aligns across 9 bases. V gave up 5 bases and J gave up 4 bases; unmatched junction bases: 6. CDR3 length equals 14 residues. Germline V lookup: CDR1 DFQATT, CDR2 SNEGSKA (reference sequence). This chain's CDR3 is CSAGGDREYNEQFF. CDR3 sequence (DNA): TGCAGTGCTGGGGGGGACAGGGAGTACAATGAGCAGTTCTTC.

Here the CDR3 reads CASSIAQGNTEAFF. CDR3 in DNA: TGTGCCAGTAGTATAGCGCAGGGGAACACTGAAGCTTTCTTT. This chain links TRBV19 with TRBJ1-1; maybe TRBD1 (5 bases). The CDR3 has 14 amino acids. CDR1 is LNHDA, CDR2 SQIVND, per germline (reference sequence). The germline V and J ends were trimmed by 1 base and 1 base, with 7 bases remaining between them.

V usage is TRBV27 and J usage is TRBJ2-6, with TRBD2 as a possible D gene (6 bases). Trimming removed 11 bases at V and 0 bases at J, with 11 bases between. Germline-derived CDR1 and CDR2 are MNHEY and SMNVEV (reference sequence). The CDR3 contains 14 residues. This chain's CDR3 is CARGDLSGANVLTF. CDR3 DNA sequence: TGTGCCCGCGGGGACCTCTCTGGGGCCAACGTCCTGACTTTC.